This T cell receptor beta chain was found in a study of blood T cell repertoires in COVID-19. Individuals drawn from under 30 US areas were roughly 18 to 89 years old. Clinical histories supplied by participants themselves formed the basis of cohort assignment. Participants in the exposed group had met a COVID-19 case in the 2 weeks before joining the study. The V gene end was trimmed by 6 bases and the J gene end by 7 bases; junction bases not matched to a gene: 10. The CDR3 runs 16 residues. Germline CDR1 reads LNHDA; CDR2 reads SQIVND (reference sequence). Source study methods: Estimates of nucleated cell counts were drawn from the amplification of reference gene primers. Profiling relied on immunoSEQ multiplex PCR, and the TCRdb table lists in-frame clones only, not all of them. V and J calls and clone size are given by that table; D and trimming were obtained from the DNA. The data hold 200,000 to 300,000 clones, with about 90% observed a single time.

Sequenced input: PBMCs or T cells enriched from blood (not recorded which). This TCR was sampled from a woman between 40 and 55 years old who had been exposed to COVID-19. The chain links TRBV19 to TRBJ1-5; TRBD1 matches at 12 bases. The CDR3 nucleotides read TGTGCCAGTAGAAAAACCGGGACAGGGGGCTTCCAGCCCCAGCATTTT. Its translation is CASRKTGTGGFQPQHF.